Sequencing of this TCR beta chain was carried out in a study of neurological immune-mediated disorders. Study in general: The roughly 34 multiple sclerosis patients comprised roughly 31 relapsing-remitting and 3 secondary progressive cases. The study's findings and limits: Expanded clones shared no identical CDR3 amino acid sequences across subjects, which suggested private TCR-beta repertoires in all groups. There was no association between the multiple sclerosis repertoire cluster and any clinical or MRI feature.

This clonotype was seen many times. Its specificity is unknown. With 10-nucleotide random UMIs included, cDNA was synthesized by 5'RACE. TCRdb analysed the 5' RACE reads with MiXCR anew, one entry per CDR3 protein. The sample holds approximately 100,000 distinct CDR3 sequences, 3.5% to 4% seen once. Germline values: CDR1 DFQATT, CDR2 SNEGSKA (reference sequence). CDR3 length equals 14 residues. Trimming pared 2 bases from V and 0 bases from J, leaving 9 bases between. The sequence came from a young woman with multiple sclerosis. The specimen sequenced was PBMCs. This sequence joins TRBV20-1 and TRBJ2-3, with D perhaps TRBD2 (5 bases). The CDR3 loop is CSARKGGSTDTQYF. The CDR3 DNA is TGCAGTGCTAGAAAGGGCGGGAGCACAGATACGCAGTATTTT.